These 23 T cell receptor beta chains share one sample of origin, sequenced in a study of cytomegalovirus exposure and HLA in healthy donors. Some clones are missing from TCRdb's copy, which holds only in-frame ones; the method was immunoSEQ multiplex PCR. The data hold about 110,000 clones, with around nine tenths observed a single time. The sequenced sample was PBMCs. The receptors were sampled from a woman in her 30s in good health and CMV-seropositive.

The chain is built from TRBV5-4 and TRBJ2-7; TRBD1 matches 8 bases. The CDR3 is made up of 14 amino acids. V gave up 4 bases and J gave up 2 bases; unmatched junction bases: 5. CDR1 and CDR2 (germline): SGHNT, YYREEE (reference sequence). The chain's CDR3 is CASSADRATYEQYF. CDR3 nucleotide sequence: TGTGCCAGCAGCGCGGACAGGGCGACCTACGAGCAGTACTTC.

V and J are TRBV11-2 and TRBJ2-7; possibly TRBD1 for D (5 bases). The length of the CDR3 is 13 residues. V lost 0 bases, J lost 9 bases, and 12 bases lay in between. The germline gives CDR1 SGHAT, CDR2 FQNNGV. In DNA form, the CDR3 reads TGTGCCAGCAGCTTAGAGCAGGGAAGCCGGCAGTACTTC. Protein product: CASSLEQGSRQYF.

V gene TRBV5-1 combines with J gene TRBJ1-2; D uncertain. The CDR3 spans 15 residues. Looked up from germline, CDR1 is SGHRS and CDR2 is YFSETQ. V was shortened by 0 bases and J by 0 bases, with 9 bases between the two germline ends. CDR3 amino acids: CASSLAAGANYGYTF. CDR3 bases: TGCGCCAGCAGCTTGGCGGCGGGCGCTAACTATGGCTACACCTTC. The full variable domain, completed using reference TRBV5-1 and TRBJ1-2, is KAGVTQTPRYLIKTRGQQVTLSCSPISGHRSVSWYQQTPGQGLQFLFEYFSETQRNKGNFPGRFSGRQFSNSRSEMNVSTLELGDSALYLCASSLAAGANYGYTFGSGTRLTVV.

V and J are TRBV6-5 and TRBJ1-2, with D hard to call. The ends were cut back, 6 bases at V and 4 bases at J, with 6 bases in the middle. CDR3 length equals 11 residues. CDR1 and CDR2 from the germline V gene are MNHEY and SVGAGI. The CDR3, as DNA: TGTGCCAGCAGAGAACTCTATGGCTACACCTTC. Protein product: CASRELYGYTF.

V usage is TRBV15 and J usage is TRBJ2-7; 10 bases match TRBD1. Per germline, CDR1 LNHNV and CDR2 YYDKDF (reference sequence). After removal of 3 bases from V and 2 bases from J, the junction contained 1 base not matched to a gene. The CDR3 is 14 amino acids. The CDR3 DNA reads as TGTGCCACCAGCAGCGGACAGGGGGCCTACGAGCAGTACTTC. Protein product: CATSSGQGAYEQYF.

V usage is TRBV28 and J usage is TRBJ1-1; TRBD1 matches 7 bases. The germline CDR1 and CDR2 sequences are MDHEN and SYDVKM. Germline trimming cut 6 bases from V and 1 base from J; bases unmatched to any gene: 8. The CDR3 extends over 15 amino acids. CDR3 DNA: TGTGCCAGCAGACCATTGACAGGGTGGAACACTGAAGCTTTCTTT. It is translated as CASRPLTGWNTEAFF.

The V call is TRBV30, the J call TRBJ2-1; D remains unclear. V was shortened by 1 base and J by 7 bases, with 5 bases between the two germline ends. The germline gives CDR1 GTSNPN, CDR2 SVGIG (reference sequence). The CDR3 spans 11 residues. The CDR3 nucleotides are TGTGCCTGGAGTGCGGTAAATGAGCAGTTCTTC. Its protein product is CAWSAVNEQFF.

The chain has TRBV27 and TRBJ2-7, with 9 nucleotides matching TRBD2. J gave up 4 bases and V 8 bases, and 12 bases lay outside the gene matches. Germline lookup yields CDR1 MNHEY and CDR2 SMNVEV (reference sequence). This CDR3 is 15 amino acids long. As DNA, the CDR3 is TGTGCCAGCTTTGTTATTAGCGGGAGTAGGTACGAGCAGTACTTC. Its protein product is CASFVISGSRYEQYF.

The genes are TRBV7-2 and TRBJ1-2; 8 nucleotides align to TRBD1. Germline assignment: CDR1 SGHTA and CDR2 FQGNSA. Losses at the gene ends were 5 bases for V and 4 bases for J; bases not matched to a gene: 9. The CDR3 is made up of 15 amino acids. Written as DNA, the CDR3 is TGTGCCAGCAGCCCCGCAGGGGGCGCCATCTATGGCTACACCTTC. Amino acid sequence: CASSPAGGAIYGYTF.

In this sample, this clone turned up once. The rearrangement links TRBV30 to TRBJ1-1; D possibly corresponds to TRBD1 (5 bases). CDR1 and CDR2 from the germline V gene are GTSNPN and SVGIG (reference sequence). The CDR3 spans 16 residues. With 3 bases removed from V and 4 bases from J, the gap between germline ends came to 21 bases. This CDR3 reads CAWSPGGHVRVTEAFF. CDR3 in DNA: TGTGCCTGGAGCCCTGGTGGACATGTCAGGGTCACTGAAGCTTTCTTT.

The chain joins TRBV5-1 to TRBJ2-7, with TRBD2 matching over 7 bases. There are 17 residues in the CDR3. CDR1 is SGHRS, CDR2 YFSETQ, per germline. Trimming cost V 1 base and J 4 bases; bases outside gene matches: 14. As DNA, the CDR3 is TGCGCCAGCAGCTTGTGGTCAGGCGGGAGTGATATTTACGAGCAGTACTTC. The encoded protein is CASSLWSGGSDIYEQYF.

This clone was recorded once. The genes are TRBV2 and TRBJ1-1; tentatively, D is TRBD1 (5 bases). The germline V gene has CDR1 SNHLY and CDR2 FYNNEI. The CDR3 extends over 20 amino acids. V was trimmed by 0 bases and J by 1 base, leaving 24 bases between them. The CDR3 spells CASSEALLDTWAGPNTEAFF. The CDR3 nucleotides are TGTGCCAGCAGTGAAGCGCTTCTCGATACCTGGGCAGGGCCGAACACTGAAGCTTTCTTT.

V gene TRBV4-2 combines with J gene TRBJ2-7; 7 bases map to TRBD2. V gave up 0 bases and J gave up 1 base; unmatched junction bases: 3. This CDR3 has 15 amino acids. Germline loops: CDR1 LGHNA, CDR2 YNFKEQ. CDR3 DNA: TGTGCCAGCAGCCAAGAGTGGGGGGGATCCTACGAGCAGTACTTC. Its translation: CASSQEWGGSYEQYF.

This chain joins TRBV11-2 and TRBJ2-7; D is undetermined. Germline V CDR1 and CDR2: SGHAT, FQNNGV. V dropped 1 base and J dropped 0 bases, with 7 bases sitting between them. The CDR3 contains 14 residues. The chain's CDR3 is CASSLVSYSYEQYF. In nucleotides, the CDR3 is TGTGCCAGCAGCTTAGTGAGCTACTCCTACGAGCAGTACTTC.

The CDR3 region has the DNA TGTGCCAGCAGCCTACAGGGGCGGAAACTGTTTTTT. Its translation: CASSLQGRKLFF. The chain has TRBV28 and TRBJ1-4, with 7 bases fitting TRBD1. Germline CDR1 is MDHEN and CDR2 is SYDVKM. The V gene end was trimmed by 6 bases and the J gene end by 11 bases; junction bases not matched to a gene: 6. The CDR3 length is 12 residues.

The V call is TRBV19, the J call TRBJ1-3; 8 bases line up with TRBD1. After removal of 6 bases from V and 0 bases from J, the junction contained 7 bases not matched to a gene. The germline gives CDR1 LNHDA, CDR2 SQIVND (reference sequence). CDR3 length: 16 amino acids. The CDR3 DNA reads TGTGCCAGTAGCACAACCGGGACAGGCTCTGGAAACACCATATATTTT. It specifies CASSTTGTGSGNTIYF.

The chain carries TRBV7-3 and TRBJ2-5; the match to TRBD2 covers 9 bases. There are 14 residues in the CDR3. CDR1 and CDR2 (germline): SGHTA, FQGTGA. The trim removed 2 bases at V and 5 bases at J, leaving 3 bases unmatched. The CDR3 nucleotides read TGTGCCAGCAGCTTAGCGGGAGGGCGTGAGACCCAGTACTTC. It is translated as CASSLAGGRETQYF.

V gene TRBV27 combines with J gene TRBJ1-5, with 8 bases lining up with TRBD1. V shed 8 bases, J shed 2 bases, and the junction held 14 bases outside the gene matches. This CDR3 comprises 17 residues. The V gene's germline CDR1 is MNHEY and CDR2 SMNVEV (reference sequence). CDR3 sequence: CASRPAAGGRGNQPQHF. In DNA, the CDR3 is TGTGCCAGCCGCCCCGCCGCAGGGGGCAGGGGCAATCAGCCCCAGCATTTT.

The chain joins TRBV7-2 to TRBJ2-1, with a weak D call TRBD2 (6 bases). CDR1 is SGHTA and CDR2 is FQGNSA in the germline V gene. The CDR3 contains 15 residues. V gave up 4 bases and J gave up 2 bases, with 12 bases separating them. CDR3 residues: CASSWAGKTYNEQFF. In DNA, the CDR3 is TGTGCCAGCAGCTGGGCGGGGAAAACCTACAATGAGCAGTTCTTC.

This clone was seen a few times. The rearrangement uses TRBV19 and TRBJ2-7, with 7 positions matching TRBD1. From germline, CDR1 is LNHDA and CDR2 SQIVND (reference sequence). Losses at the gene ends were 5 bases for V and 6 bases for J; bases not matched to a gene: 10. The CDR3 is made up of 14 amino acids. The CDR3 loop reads CASSSRTGTSEQYF. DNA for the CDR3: TGTGCCAGTAGTTCTCGGACAGGAACCAGCGAGCAGTACTTC.

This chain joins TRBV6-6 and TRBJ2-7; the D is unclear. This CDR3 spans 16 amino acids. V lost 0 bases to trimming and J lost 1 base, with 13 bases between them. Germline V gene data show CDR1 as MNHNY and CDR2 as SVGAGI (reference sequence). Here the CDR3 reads CASSYSYPSDSYEQYF. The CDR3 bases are TGTGCCAGCAGTTACTCGTATCCCAGCGATTCCTACGAGCAGTACTTC.

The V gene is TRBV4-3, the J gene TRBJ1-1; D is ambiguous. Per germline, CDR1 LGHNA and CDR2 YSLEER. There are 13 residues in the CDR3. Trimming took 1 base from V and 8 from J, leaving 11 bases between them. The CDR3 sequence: CASSQGEGYEAFF. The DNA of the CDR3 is TGCGCCAGCAGCCAAGGTGAGGGATACGAAGCTTTCTTT.

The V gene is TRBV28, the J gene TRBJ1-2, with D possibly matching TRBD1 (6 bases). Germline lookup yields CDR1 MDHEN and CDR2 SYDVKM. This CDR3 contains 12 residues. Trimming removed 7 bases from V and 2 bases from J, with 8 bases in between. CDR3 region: CASTTGNYGYTF. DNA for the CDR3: TGTGCCAGCACCACAGGGAACTATGGCTACACCTTC.